Detailed here is one T cell receptor beta chain. What this receptor recognizes is not known. No base quality values were provided; no much bigger clone lies one nucleotide off. Each collaborating institution followed its own protocols to collect whole blood in K2EDTA tubes. For TCRbeta analysis, collaborators shipped samples as frozen whole blood, isolated PBMCs, or DNA extracted from either of those sample types. The data were taken from a study of blood T cell repertoires in COVID-19 (dated by TCRdb to the early 2020s). With regard to the full study: Samples from collaborators originated in the United States, Italy and Spain and spanned both the acute and convalescent phases of COVID-19. Samples were obtained from the ongoing ImmuneRACE study (first 160 participants) and from 1,200 or so subjects provided by 6 global collaborators. Where HLA class I and class II types were available, the types were taken from metadata supplied by the sample provider, not from assay-based typing. Subjects who had been exposed to COVID-19, were actively infected with it, or had recovered from it provided the deeply sampled blood TCRbeta repertoires that made up the dataset. The prospective study material was composed of cDNA or gDNA derived from T cells, B-cell-depleted T cells, or PBMCs. The repertoires were made available in a free public database intended to serve as a resource for research on the immune response to SARS-CoV-2. Nearly every sample came with metadata listing a de-identified subject ID, COVID-19 status, age in years and sex.

Summary of the overall study and its limitations: How much clinical and demographic metadata was included differed by source and by participant, and the metadata was provided uncurated.

TCRbeta CDR3 regions were amplified from genomic DNA using the immunoSEQ Assay, a bias-controlled multiplex PCR. The authors' analysis ran thus. The number of nucleated cells in each sample was estimated from the amplification of reference gene primers within the assay. To quantify the absolute abundance of each unique TCRbeta CDR3 rearrangement, sequence reads were collapsed and filtered. For each sample, productive Simpson clonality was calculated as the square root of Simpson's diversity index across productive rearrangements. TCRdb obtained this table from immuneACCESS and retained in-frame rearrangements with V and J assigned. These tables miss some clones; where compared with another copy, unresolved V genes account for less than half of the shortfall, and the remainder is unexplained. The DNA gave D and trimming, while V, J and clone size come from that table. The sample yields roughly 260,000 clones; more than 65% were counted once. Together, the top ten hold around 3.6% of the sample.

CDR1 LNHDA and CDR2 SQIVND were looked up in the germline V gene (reference sequence). V drops 7 bases and J drops 6 bases, leaving 13 bases in between. The CDR3, from cysteine to phenylalanine, totals 13 residues. The kept DNA is CDR3 alone, 39 bases in frame from the first base. The specimen was peripheral blood. The sequence was collected from a woman in her forties with active or convalescent COVID-19. The chain was built from TRBV19 and TRBJ1-5; too little of a D gene remains to name it. Here the CDR3 is given as CASNPQRFQPQHF. The DNA reads TGTGCCAGTAATCCGCAGCGGTTTCAGCCCCAGCATTTT.